The entry below gives a single T cell receptor (beta chain) sequence along with its context. Original methodology: Amplification with reference gene primers provided the estimates of nucleated cell counts. Clones were read by immunoSEQ multiplex PCR, and TCRdb kept only the in-frame ones, dropping some. That table furnishes V, J and clone size, whereas the DNA furnished D and trimming. The sample contains about 310,000 clones, 90% of which appear only once. This specimen comes from a study of blood T cell repertoires in COVID-19. About the study: PBMCs, B-cell-depleted T cells, or T cells were the source of the cDNA or gDNA that made up the material.

Germline V lookup: CDR1 KGHSH, CDR2 LQKENI. The CDR3 covers 13 residues. Trimming took 3 bases from V and 2 from J, leaving 8 bases between them. This chain connects TRBV18 to TRBJ2-7; D gene uncertain. This clonotype originated in a woman in her 40s with COVID-19, enrolled during active disease. Material: peripheral blood. The CDR3 region has the DNA TGTGCCAGCTCACCGTCGGTTACCTACGAGCAGTACTTC. Translating gives CASSPSVTYEQYF.